This TCR beta chain stems from a study of vaccination and CD4 T cells after COVID-19. Study information: For each participant, vaccination comprised two doses of either the BNT162b2 or the mRNA-1273 vaccine. Following dose two, a median approximately 75 days (range 14 to 241) passed before post-vaccine samples were taken. Study-wide results and limits: The median count of SARS-CoV-2-reactive clonotypes rose from 21 to 38, not significantly.

Treatment indicated: roughly 10-day PBMC culture with coronavirus spike peptide pools or control peptides (ViraFEST assay). The CDR3 is made up of 14 amino acids. Germline-derived CDR1 and CDR2 are DFQATT and SNEGSKA (reference sequence). V was pared by 2 bases and J by 2 bases, with 1 base of the junction left unmatched. Of note for this clonotype: The antigen is not known.

With the Oncomine TCR Beta short-read assay, DNA from cultured CD4+ T cells was sequenced. From CD4+ T cells that had been cultured, genomic DNA was extracted. TCRdb reprocessed the PCR reads via MiXCR and lists one record per CDR3 protein. The sample lists some 16,000 distinct CDR3 sequences, around 59% occurring once. The TCR comes from a human donor who had recovered from COVID-19. Sequencing was done on a sample of CD4+ T cells from blood, cultured in vitro. The chain uses TRBV20-1 and TRBJ2-5, with TRBD2 identical over 11 bases. The CDR3: CSARIAGGQETQYF. The CDR3 DNA sequence: TGCAGTGCTAGAATAGCGGGAGGGCAAGAGACCCAGTACTTC.